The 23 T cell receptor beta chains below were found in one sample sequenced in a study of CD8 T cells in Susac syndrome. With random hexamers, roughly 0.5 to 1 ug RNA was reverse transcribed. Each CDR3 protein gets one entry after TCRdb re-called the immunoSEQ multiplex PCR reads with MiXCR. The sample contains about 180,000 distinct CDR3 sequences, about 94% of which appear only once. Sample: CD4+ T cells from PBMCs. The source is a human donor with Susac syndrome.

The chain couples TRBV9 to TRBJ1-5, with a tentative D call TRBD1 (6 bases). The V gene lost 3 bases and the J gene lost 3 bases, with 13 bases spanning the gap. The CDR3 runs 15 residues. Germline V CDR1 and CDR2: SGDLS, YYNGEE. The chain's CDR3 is CASSALGTPNQPQHF. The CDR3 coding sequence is TGTGCCAGCAGCGCCCTCGGGACACCCAATCAGCCCCAGCATTTT.

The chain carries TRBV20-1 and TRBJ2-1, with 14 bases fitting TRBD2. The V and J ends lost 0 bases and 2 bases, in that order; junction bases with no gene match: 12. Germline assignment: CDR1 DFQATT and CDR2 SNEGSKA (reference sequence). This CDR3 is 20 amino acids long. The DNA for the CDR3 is TGCAGTGCTAGAGACCAAACGGGACTAGCGGGAGACTTAACCTACAATGAGCAGTTCTTC. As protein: CSARDQTGLAGDLTYNEQFF.

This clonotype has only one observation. The CDR3 DNA sequence: TGCGCCAGCAGCTCAACGACAGGGGTCACCTACGAGCAGTACTTC. It encodes CASSSTTGVTYEQYF. This chain joins TRBV5-1 and TRBJ2-7, with 8 bases that match TRBD1. The length of the CDR3 is 15 residues. Germline V gene sequence: CDR1 SGHRS, CDR2 YFSETQ. Trimming took 3 bases from V and 2 from J; bases not matched to a gene: 7.

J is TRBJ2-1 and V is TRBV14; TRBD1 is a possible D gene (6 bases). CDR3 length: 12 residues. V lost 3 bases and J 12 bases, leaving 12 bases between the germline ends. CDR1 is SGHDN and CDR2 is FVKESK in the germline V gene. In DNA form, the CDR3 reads TGTGCCAGCAGCCAGCCCGACAGGAGGCAGTTCTTC. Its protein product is CASSQPDRRQFF. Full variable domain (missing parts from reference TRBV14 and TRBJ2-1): EAGVTQFPSHSVIEKGQTVTLRCDPISGHDNLYWYRRVMGKEIKFLLHFVKESKQDESGMPNNRFLAERTGGTYSTLKVQPAELEDSGVYFCASSQPDRRQFFGPGTRLTVL.

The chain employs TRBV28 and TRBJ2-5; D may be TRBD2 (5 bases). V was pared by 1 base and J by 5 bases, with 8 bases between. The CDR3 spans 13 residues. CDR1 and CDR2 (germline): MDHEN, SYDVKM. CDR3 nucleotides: TGTGCCAGCAGTTTATCAGCGGTGGAGACCCAGTACTTC. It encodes CASSLSAVETQYF. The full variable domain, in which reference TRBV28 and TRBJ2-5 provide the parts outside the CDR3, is DVKVTQSSRYLVKRTGEKVFLECVQDMDHENMFWYRQDPGLGLRLIYFSYDVKMKEKGDIPEGYSVSREKKERFSLILESASTNQTSMYLCASSLSAVETQYFGPGTRLLVL.

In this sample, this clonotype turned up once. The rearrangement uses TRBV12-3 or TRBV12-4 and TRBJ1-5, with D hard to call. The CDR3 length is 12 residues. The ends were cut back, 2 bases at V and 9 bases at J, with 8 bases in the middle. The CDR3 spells CASSLRLRPQHF. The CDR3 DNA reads TGTGCCAGCAGTTTACGACTGCGGCCCCAGCATTTT.

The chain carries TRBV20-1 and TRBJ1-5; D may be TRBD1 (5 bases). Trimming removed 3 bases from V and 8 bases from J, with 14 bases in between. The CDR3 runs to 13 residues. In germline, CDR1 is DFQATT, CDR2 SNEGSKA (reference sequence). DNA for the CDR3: TGCAGTGCTAGTTCGGGGGGAGAGGAGCCCCAGCATTTT. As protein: CSASSGGEEPQHF.

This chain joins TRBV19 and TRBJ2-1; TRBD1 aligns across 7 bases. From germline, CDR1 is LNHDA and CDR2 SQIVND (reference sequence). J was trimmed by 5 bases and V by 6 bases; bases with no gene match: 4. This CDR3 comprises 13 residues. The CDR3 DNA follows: TGTGCCAGTAGCTCCGGGACAGACAATGAGCAGTTCTTC. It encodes CASSSGTDNEQFF.

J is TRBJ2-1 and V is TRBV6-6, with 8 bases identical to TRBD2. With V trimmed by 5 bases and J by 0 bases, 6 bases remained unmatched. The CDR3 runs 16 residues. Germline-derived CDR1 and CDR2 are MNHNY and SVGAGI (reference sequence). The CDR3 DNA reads TGTGCCAGCAGTCTCTTAAGCGGGAGCTCCTACAATGAGCAGTTCTTC. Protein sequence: CASSLLSGSSYNEQFF.

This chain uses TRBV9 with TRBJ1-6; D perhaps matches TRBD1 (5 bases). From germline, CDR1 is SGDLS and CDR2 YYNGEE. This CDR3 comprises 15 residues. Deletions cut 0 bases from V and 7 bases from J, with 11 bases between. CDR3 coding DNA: TGTGCCAGCAGCGTAGATGGGCAGGGAAATTCACCCCTCCACTTT. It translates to CASSVDGQGNSPLHF.

The CDR3 is CASSRDSRNTIYF. The CDR3 nucleotides read TGTGCCAGCAGTCGGGACAGTCGAAACACCATATATTTT. This rearrangement joins TRBV2 to TRBJ1-3; 7 bases agree with TRBD1. V lost 5 bases, J lost 5 bases, and 3 bases stayed unmatched. In germline, CDR1 is SNHLY, CDR2 FYNNEI. This CDR3 region has 13 residues.

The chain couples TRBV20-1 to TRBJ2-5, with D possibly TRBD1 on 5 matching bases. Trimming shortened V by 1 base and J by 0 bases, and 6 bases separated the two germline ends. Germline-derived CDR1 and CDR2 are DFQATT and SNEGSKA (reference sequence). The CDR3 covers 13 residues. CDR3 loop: CSARAGYQETQYF. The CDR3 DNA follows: TGCAGTGCTAGAGCAGGGTACCAAGAGACCCAGTACTTC.

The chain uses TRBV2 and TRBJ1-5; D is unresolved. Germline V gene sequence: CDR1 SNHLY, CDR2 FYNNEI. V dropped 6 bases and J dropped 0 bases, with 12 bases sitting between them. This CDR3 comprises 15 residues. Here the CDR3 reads CASRRATDSNQPQHF. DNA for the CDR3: TGTGCCAGCAGGAGGGCGACGGATAGCAATCAGCCCCAGCATTTT.

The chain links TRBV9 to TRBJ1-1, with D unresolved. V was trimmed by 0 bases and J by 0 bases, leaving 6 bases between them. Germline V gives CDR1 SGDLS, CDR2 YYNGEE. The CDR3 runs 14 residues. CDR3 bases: TGTGCCAGCAGCGTAGGGGTAGTGAACACTGAAGCTTTCTTT. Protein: CASSVGVVNTEAFF.

The CDR3 coding sequence is TGTGCCTGCCAGGGACAGGGGAACACCGGGGAGCTGTTTTTT. Translating it yields CACQGQGNTGELFF. The rearrangement links TRBV30 to TRBJ2-2, with 9 nucleotides matching TRBD1. V shed 6 bases and J 1 base; nucleotides not matched to a gene: 3. From germline, CDR1 is GTSNPN and CDR2 SVGIG (reference sequence). This CDR3 contains 14 residues.

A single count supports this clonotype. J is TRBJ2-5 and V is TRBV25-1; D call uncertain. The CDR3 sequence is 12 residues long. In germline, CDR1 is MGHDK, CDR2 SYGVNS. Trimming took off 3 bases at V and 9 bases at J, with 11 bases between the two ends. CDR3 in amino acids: CASSDYTDAQYF. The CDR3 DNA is TGTGCCAGCAGTGACTACACGGACGCCCAGTACTTC. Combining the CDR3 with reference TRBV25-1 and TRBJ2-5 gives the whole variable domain EADIYQTPRYLVIGTGKKITLECSQTMGHDKMYWYQQDPGMELHLIHYSYGVNSTEKGDLSSESTVSRIRTEHFPLTLESARPSHTSQYLCASSDYTDAQYFGPGTRLLVL.

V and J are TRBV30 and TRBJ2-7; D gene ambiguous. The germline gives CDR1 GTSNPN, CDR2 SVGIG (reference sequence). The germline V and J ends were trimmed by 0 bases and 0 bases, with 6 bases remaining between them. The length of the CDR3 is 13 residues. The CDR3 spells CAWSVLNSYEQYF. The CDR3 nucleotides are TGTGCCTGGAGTGTACTTAACTCCTACGAGCAGTACTTC.

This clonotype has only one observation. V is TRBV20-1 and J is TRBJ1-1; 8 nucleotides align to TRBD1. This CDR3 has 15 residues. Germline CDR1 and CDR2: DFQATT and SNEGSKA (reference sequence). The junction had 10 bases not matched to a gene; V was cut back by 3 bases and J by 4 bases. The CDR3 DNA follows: TGCAGTGCTAGCGGGGTGGCAGGGGGCCTCACTGAAGCTTTCTTT. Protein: CSASGVAGGLTEAFF.

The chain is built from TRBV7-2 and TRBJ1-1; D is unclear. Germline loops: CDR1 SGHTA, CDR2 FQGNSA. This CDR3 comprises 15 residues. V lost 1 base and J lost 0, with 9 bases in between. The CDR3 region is CASSLGAQVNTEAFF. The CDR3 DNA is TGTGCCAGCAGCTTAGGGGCGCAGGTGAACACTGAAGCTTTCTTT.

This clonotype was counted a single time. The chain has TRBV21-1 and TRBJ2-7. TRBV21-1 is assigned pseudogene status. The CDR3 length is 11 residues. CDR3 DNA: TGTGCCAGCAGCAATTGCCACGAGCAGTACTTC. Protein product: CASSNCHEQYF.

Here the CDR3 reads CASSLGLAGGTTYEQYF. The CDR3 bases are TGTGCCAGCAGCTTAGGACTAGCGGGAGGTACAACCTACGAGCAGTACTTC. The chain joins TRBV7-2 to TRBJ2-7, with 13 positions matching TRBD2. This CDR3 has 17 residues. Germline trimming cut 1 base from V and 2 bases from J; bases unmatched to any gene: 5. Germline values: CDR1 SGHTA, CDR2 FQGNSA.

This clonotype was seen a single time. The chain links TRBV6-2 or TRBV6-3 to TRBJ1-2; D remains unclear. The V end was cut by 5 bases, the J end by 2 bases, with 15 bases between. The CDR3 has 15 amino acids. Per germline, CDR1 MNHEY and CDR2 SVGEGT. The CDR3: CASSAPNIINYGYTF. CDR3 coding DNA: TGTGCCAGCAGTGCCCCGAACATCATAAACTATGGCTACACCTTC.

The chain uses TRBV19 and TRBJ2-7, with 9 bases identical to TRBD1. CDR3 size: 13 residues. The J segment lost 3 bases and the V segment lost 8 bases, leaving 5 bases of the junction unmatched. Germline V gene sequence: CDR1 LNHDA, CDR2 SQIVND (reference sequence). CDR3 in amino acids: CASGETGGYEQYF. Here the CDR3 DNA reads TGTGCCAGTGGGGAGACAGGGGGCTACGAGCAGTACTTC. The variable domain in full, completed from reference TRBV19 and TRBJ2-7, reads DGGITQSPKYLFRKEGQNVTLSCEQNLNHDAMYWYRQDPGQGLRLIYYSQIVNDFQKGDIAEGYSVSREKKESFPLTVTSAQKNPTAFYLCASGETGGYEQYFGPGTRLTVT.